The 4 T cell receptor beta chains in this list originate from one sample, sequenced in a study of T cells in Graves' hyperthyroidism and ophthalmopathy. TCR beta CDR3 regions were amplified from RNA. The HTBI set primed first-round TCR CDR3 RT-PCR. TCRdb re-analysed the multiplex PCR reads in MiXCR, keeping a single row per CDR3 protein. The sample holds about 98,000 distinct CDR3 sequences; approximately 42% are singletons and the top ten take roughly a tenth. The sequencing sample was made of peripheral blood or thyroid tissue (not recorded which). Receptor source: a woman aged 25 to 39 with Graves' hyperthyroidism.

V is TRBV5-1 and J is TRBJ2-5; 10 nucleotides align to TRBD1. Trimming removed 4 bases from V and 3 bases from J; junction bases left unmatched: 6. This CDR3 comprises 15 residues. CDR1 SGHRS and CDR2 YFSETQ come from the germline V gene. The CDR3 loop reads CASSVPGTGEETQYF. Written as DNA, the CDR3 is TGCGCCAGCAGCGTCCCCGGGACAGGGGAAGAGACCCAGTACTTC.

Regarding this clonotype: This may be a read error: a much more frequent sequence differs by one nucleotide. The chain recombines TRBV30 with TRBJ2-5; no definite D call. This CDR3 contains 14 residues. The germline gives CDR1 GTSNPN, CDR2 SVGIG (reference sequence). DNA for the CDR3: TGTGCCTGGAGTAGGCAGTCCCTCCAAGAGGCCCAGTACTTC. Translating it yields CAWSRQSLQEAQYF.

This clonotype was counted a single time. Given the absence of the conserved phenylalanine or tryptophan at the CDR3 end, a read error is likely. The gene calls are TRBV7-8 and TRBJ1-5; D unclear. The CDR3 sequence is 13 residues long. V was cut by 6 bases and J by 7 bases, with 13 bases left in between. Germline-derived CDR1 and CDR2 are SGHVS and FQNEAQ. The CDR3 region is CASSYQSGQPQHS. DNA for the CDR3: TGTGCCAGCAGTTACCAGTCGGGCCAGCCCCAGCATTCT.

This clonotype has at least ten counts. The chain links TRBV7-9 to TRBJ1-2; D gene unclear. V dropped 3 bases and J dropped 2 bases, with 16 bases sitting between them. CDR1 is SEHNR and CDR2 is FQNEAQ in the germline V gene (reference sequence). The CDR3 consists of 16 residues. DNA of the CDR3: TGTGCCAGCAGCTTTCAAGCCTTCACTACAAACTATGGCTACACCTTC. It yields the protein CASSFQAFTTNYGYTF. Looking up the rest from reference TRBV7-9 and TRBJ1-2 gives the full variable domain: DTGVSQNPRHKITKRGQNVTFRCDPISEHNRLYWYRQTLGQGPEFLTYFQNEAQLEKSRLLSDRFSAERPKGSFSTLEIQRTEQGDSAMYLCASSFQAFTTNYGYTFGSGTRLTVV.